This is a list of T cell receptor beta chains from one sample in a study of blood T cell repertoires in COVID-19. Clones were read by immunoSEQ multiplex PCR, and TCRdb kept only the in-frame ones, dropping some. Of roughly 300,000 clones listed, more than 80% were seen once; the top ten hold around 1.1%. Sequencing input: PBMCs or T cells enriched from blood (not recorded which). The source is a woman in her twenties or thirties who had recovered from COVID-19. CDR3s leave out the opening cysteine and the closing phenylalanine or tryptophan.

V gene | CDR3 protein
TRBV3-1/TRBV3-2 | ASSQKGLAGGEQY
TRBV12-3/TRBV12-4 | ASMDIYTDTQY
TRBV5-1 | ASSFQGQGAEKLF
TRBV28 | ASSTPTSGYQETQY
TRBV28 | ASSSGQRWGYEQY
TRBV6-5 | ASSYTSSVYGGELF
TRBV15 | ATSPARDRAGGAF
TRBV30 | AWSLRGANSPLH
TRBV6-1 | ASSEVTGTSGATQY
TRBV5-1 | ASKRQEENTEAF
TRBV6-2/TRBV6-3 | ASSYLAEETQY
TRBV3-1/TRBV3-2 | ASSQPLGGYNEQF
TRBV12-3/TRBV12-4 | ASSPQTANEQF
TRBV9 | ASSPSGRVNTEAF
TRBV21-1 | ASSRRGRDTEAF
TRBV7-7 | ASSLGVAGHDEQF
TRBV11-1 | ASSLRREFDTQY
TRBV28 | ASSVGGGRRSYT
TRBV3-1/TRBV3-2 | ATSDIGGANVLT
TRBV9 | ASSEGTGGFEKLF
TRBV5-6 | ASSWGLAGEQY
TRBV28 | ASSLQQGAGNTIY
TRBV5-8 | ASSLLLAGGSSYEQY
TRBV5-1 | ASFPGQGKYEQY
TRBV28 | ASSDRGFGSEAF
TRBV7-9 | ASSLAAGGYQETQY
TRBV5-1 | ASSRDRGNEQF
TRBV3-1/TRBV3-2 | ASSQDGGGAEAF
TRBV15 | ATSRDLWGRERDTEAF
TRBV9 | ASSVETGVEEQF
TRBV2 | ASSRTGNNQPQH
TRBV12-3/TRBV12-4 | ASSLQENTEAF
TRBV5-1 | ASTIERGTGELF